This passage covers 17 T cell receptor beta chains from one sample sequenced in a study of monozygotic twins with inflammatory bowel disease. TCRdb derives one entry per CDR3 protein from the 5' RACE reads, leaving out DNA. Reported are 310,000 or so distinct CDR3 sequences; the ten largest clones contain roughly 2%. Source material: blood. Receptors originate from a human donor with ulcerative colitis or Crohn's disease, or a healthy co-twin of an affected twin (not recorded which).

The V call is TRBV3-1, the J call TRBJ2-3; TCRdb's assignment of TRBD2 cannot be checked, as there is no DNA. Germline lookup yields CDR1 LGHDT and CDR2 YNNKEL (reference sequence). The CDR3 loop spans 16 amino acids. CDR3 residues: CASSSRTSGIGDTQYF.

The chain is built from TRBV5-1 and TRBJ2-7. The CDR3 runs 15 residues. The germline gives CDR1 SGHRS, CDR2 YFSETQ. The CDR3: CASSLDVSDYYEQYF.

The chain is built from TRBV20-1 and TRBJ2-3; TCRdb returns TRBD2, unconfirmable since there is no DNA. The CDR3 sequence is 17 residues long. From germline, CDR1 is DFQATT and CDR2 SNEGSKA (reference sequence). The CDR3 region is CSTSSGGAPGGTDTQYF.

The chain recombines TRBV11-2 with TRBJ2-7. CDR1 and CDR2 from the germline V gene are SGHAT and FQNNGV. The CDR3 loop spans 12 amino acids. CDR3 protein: CASSFFAYEQYF.

The CDR3 sequence: CSARVPGGNTQYF. The chain joins TRBV20-1 to TRBJ2-3; lacking DNA, the TRBD1 call made by TCRdb goes unchecked. This CDR3 has 13 residues. In germline, CDR1 is DFQATT, CDR2 SNEGSKA (reference sequence).

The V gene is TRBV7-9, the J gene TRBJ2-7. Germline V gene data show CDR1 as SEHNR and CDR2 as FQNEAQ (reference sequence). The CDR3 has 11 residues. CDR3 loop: CASSLNTEQYF.

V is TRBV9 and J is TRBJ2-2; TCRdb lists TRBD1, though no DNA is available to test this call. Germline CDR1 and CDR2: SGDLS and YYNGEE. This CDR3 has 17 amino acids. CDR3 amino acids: CASSVLPQGAYTGELFF.

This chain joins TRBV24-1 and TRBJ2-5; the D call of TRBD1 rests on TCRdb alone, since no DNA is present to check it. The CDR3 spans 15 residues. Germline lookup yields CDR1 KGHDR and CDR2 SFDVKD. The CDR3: CATSEAGTEKETQYF.

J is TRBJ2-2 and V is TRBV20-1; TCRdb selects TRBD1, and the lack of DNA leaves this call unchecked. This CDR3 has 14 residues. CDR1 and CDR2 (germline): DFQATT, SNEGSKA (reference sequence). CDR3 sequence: CSAKSTIGGEGLFF.

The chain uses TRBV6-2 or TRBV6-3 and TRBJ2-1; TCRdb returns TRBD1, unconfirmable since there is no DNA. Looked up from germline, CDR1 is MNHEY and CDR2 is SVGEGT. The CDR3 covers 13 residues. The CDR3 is CASSSPDSPRRFF.

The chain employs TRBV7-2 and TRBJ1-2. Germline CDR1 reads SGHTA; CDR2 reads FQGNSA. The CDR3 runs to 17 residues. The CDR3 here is CASRIKTPSLSNYGYTF.

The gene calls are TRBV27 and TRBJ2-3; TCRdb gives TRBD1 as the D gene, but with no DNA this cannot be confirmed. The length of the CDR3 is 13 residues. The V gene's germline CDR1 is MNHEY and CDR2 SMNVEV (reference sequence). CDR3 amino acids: CASSWGDSDTQYF.

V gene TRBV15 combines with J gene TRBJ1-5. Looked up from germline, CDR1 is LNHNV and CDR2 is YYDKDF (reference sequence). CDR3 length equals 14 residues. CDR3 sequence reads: CATSRDPEASPQHF.

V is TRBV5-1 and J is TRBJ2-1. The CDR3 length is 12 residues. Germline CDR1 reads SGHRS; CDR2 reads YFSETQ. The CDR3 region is CASSLAYNEQFF.

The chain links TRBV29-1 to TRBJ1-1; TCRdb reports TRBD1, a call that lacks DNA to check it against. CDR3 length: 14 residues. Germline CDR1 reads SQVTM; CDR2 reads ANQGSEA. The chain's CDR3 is CSVEGRGRSTEAFF.

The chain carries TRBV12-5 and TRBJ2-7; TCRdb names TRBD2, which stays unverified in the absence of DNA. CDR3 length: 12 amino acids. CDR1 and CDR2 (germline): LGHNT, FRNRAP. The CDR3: CASRGLLYEQYF. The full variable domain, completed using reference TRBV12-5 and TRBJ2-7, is DARVTQTPRHKVTEMGQEVTMRCQPILGHNTVFWYRQTMMQGLELLAYFRNRAPLDDSGMPKDRFSAEMPDATLATLKIQPSEPRDSAVYFCASRGLLYEQYFGPGTRLTVT.

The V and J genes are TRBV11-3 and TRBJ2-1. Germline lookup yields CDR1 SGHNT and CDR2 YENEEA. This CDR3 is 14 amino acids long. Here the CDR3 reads CASSLVASVNEQFF.